The clone carrying this T cell receptor (beta chain) was seen many times. Its antigen is not identified. These data belong to a study of T cells after yellow fever vaccination. Study summary: Fractions low in cell number were prepared with SMART-Seq v4 Ultra Low Input.

Study outcomes and limitations: Re-detected after boosting: most primary clones, 96% of CD4 and roughly 88% of CD8. Abundant bulk-derived clonotypes could contaminate FACS-sorted repertoires.

Germline lookup yields CDR1 ENHRY and CDR2 SYGVKD. J lost 8 bases, V lost 10 bases, and 7 bases had no gene match. There are 12 residues in the CDR3. It was through 5'RACE template switching that TCR cDNA was made, with a universal primer site and UMIs added. TCRdb called the 5' RACE reads again in MiXCR, with one record for every CDR3 protein. The sample contains about 150,000 distinct CDR3 sequences, 6.6% of which appear only once. The gene calls are TRBV10-3 and TRBJ2-2; 7 bases line up with TRBD1. The source is a young man who received the YFV17D yellow fever vaccine. Sequencing was performed on CD4+ T cells sorted from PBMCs, taken 10 days after the yellow fever booster vaccination. CDR3 amino acids: CAKGQQPGELFF. CDR3 in DNA: TGTGCCAAGGGACAGCAACCGGGGGAGCTGTTTTTT.